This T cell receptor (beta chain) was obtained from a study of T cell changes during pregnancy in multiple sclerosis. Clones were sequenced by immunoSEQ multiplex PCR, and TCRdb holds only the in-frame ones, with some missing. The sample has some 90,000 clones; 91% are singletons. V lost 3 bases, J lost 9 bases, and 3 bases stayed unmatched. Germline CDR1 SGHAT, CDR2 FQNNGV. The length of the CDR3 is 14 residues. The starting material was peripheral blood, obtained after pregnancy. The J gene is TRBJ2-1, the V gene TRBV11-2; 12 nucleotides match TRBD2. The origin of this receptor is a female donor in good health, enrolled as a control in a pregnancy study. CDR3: CASSLGLAGGEQFF. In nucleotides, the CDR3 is TGTGCCAGCAGCTTGGGACTAGCGGGTGGTGAGCAGTTCTTC.